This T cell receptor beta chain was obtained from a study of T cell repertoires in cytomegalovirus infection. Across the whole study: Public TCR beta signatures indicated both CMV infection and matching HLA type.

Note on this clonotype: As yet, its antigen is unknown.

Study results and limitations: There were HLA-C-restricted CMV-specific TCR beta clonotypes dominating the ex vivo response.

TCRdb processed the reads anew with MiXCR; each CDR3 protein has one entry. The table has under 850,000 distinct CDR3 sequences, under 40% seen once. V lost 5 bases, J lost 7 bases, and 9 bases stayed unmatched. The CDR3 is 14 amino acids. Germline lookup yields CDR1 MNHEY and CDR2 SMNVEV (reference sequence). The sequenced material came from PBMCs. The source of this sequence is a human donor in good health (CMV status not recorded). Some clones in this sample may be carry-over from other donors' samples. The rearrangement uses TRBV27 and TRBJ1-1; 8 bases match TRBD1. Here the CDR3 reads CASSPRTGRDEAFF. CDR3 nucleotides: TGTGCCAGCAGTCCTAGGACAGGGAGGGATGAAGCTTTCTTT.